This T cell receptor beta chain originates from a study of T cells in tumors after PD-1 blockade (dated by TCRdb to 2018 to 2020). For the wider study: Patients were excluded if they had prior checkpoint blockade, use of systemic immunosuppressants, or recent radiotherapy or other anti-cancer therapy within 4 weeks. Treatment consisted of either cemiplimab 350 mg every 2 weeks or pembrolizumab 200 mg every 3 weeks. Some patients also continued taking vismodegib 150 mg daily during anti-PD-1 treatment. Peripheral blood samples averaged about 110,000 TCR templates (range roughly 21,000-270,000) and 35,000 to 45,000 unique clonotypes. The study performed paired single-cell RNA and TCR sequencing on site-matched tumors from BCC or SCC patients before and after anti-PD-1 therapy. To compare clonotypes in blood versus tumor, bulk TCR sequencing was run on fewer than 12 peripheral blood samples drawn from several patients. RECIST version 1.1 was used to assess clinical response.

Cut back by 5 bases and 2 bases, the V and J ends lie 13 bases apart. CDR1 MNHEY and CDR2 SMNVEV are derived from the germline V gene (reference sequence). Taken from cysteine to phenylalanine, the CDR3 has 14 residues. CDR3 DNA is the only sequence kept; it has 42 bases, read in frame from the first base. Deep TCRbeta sequencing was performed with the immunoSEQ platform. In the source study's methods: Only productive rearrangements were exported from the immunoSEQ Analyzer for further analysis. Bulk TCRbeta clonotypes were assigned T cell phenotypes by matching to single-cell RNA+TCR-seq clones sharing the same TCRbeta sequence. Using bulk TCR sequencing data, clone enrichment in tumor was calculated by dividing a clone's tumor frequency by the same clone's PBMC frequency. GLIPH was used to group TCRs into specificity groups, clusters of distinct TCRs likely recognizing common antigens via shared CDR3 motifs. What TCRdb holds here is the immuneACCESS table cut down to in-frame rearrangements. Part of the clones is not present; checked against another copy, under half of the missing clones reflect an unresolved V gene, and the others are unexplained. The V and J calls and clone size were taken over from that table, and D and trimming were inferred from the DNA. The sample profile shows approximately 45,000 clones; 70% to 85% of them were found once. About 9.3% of the sample belongs to the ten largest clones.

To note about this clone: Its antigen specificity is not known. Base qualities are not recorded, but no much larger clone differs from it by a single base.

Genomic DNA extracted from tumor biopsies or peripheral blood was used for bulk TCRbeta sequencing, with input ranging from roughly 550 ng to 6,500 ng. Histologically proven advanced or metastatic basal or squamous cell carcinoma was present in all patients, all of whom were poor candidates for surgical resection. Of the roughly 10 patients making up the basal cell carcinoma cohort, roughly eight underwent bulk tumor TCR sequencing. The research as a whole found: Where the novel T cell clones came from was not identified, and possible sources could include lymphoid organs or rare unexpanded clones inside the tumor or in the tumor periphery. About 41% of tumor TCR clonotypes were detected in blood, and some novel exhausted tumor clones were observed in pre-treatment blood, which was taken as suggesting peripheral recruitment.

The sample was PBMCs, taken before anti-PD-1 therapy. This clonotype originated in a human donor with advanced basal cell or squamous cell carcinoma (not recorded which). The chain couples TRBV27 to TRBJ2-7, and TRBD1 may be the D gene, going by 6 matching bases. Here the CDR3 is given as CASSPGTPAYEQYF. The DNA sequence follows: TGTGCCAGCAGTCCAGGGACACCGGCCTACGAGCAGTACTTC.